Below are 32 T cell receptor beta chains sequenced from a single sample in a study of shared clonotypes between healthy human individuals. Measured with immunoSEQ multiplex PCR; TCRdb has only the in-frame clones, and not every one. The sample lists around 1 million clones; less than 85% were seen once. Sequencing used memory CD4+ T cells sorted from blood. Noted subset: CD45RA-negative fraction. These receptors all come from a man aged 18 to 29 in good health.

The chain recombines TRBV6-5 with TRBJ1-2, with 9 bases that match TRBD1. V shed 4 bases, J shed 4 bases, and the junction held 10 bases outside the gene matches. CDR1 MNHEY and CDR2 SVGAGI come from the germline V gene. This CDR3 spans 16 amino acids. The CDR3 loop is CASSSKDRGRSYGYTF. The DNA of the CDR3 is TGTGCCAGCAGTTCCAAGGACAGGGGACGGAGCTATGGCTACACCTTC.

The chain links TRBV7-9 to TRBJ1-1, with D perhaps matching TRBD1 (5 bases). The V end was cut by 7 bases, the J end by 1 base, with 13 bases between. The CDR3 is 14 residues long. Looked up from germline, CDR1 is SEHNR and CDR2 is FQNEAQ (reference sequence). The CDR3 nucleotides are TGTGCCAGCATGATCGGGACGGCGAACACTGAAGCTTTCTTT. This sequence encodes CASMIGTANTEAFF.

J is TRBJ1-6 and V is TRBV2, with 7 bases that match TRBD1. J was trimmed by 6 bases and V by 8 bases; bases with no gene match: 7. The germline CDR1 and CDR2 sequences are SNHLY and FYNNEI. CDR3 size: 14 residues. CDR3: CASGGGRGNSPLHF. CDR3 bases: TGTGCCAGCGGAGGGGGCAGAGGTAATTCACCCCTCCACTTT.

About this clone: The junction departs from germline at one end; a sequencing error may be responsible. The J gene is TRBJ1-1, the V gene TRBV4-1, with D unresolved. The CDR3 totals 12 residues. CDR1 is MGHRA and CDR2 is YSYEKL in the germline V gene. The CDR3 reads CASSQDRGPRIF. The DNA of the CDR3 is TGCGCCAGCAGCCAAGATAGAGGGCCCCGAATCTTT.

This clone was seen only once. This specimen includes other DNA sequences encoding the same CDR3. The genes are TRBV6-1 and TRBJ2-7; D not certain. The length of the CDR3 is 10 residues. Germline V gene lookup returns CDR1 MNHNS and CDR2 SASEGT. Trimming removed 8 bases from V and 4 bases from J, with 6 bases in between. CDR3 DNA: TGTGCCAGCGCGGAATACGAGCAGTACTTC. Its translation is CASAEYEQYF.

The chain uses TRBV5-6 and TRBJ1-6; tentatively, D is TRBD1 (5 bases). This CDR3 has 15 residues. The V end was cut by 4 bases, the J end by 6 bases, with 14 bases between. Looked up from germline, CDR1 is SGHDT and CDR2 is YYEEEE. CDR3: CASSALDTPNSPLHF. The CDR3 coding sequence is TGTGCCAGCAGCGCCCTGGACACCCCTAATTCACCCCTCCACTTT.

This chain uses TRBV30 with TRBJ1-1; possibly TRBD1 for D (6 bases). The CDR3 contains 11 residues. With 4 bases removed from V and 11 bases from J, the gap between germline ends came to 14 bases. Germline-derived CDR1 and CDR2 are GTSNPN and SVGIG (reference sequence). Here the CDR3 DNA reads TGTGCCTGGAATCTCGGGACACTGGCTTTCTTT. Its protein product is CAWNLGTLAFF.

J is TRBJ2-3 and V is TRBV5-1, with a weak D call TRBD1 (5 bases). Germline loops: CDR1 SGHRS, CDR2 YFSETQ. The CDR3 has 15 amino acids. Trimming removed 0 bases at V and 0 bases at J, with 8 bases between. The chain's CDR3 is CASSLEGHSTDTQYF. The CDR3 nucleotides are TGCGCCAGCAGCTTGGAGGGGCATAGCACAGATACGCAGTATTTT.

This clone was detected only once. The genes are TRBV5-1 and TRBJ1-1; D is unclear. V was clipped by 5 bases and J by 1 base, with 21 bases between them. In germline, CDR1 is SGHRS, CDR2 YFSETQ. CDR3 size: 17 residues. CDR3 nucleotide sequence: TGCGCCAGCAGGAAACGGCGGGGAGAATCACCGAACACTGAAGCTTTCTTT. It is translated as CASRKRRGESPNTEAFF. The whole variable domain, filled in from reference TRBV5-1 and TRBJ1-1, reads KAGVTQTPRYLIKTRGQQVTLSCSPISGHRSVSWYQQTPGQGLQFLFEYFSETQRNKGNFPGRFSGRQFSNSRSEMNVSTLELGDSALYLCASRKRRGESPNTEAFFGQGTRLTVV.

The V call is TRBV10-3, the J call TRBJ1-2; no reliable D call. CDR1 and CDR2 (germline): ENHRY, SYGVKD. This CDR3 has 15 residues. V lost 5 bases, J lost 6 bases, and 19 bases lay in between. This CDR3 is CAISPLLGSGNGYTF. The CDR3 bases are TGTGCCATCAGTCCCCTCTTGGGGTCCGGCAATGGCTACACCTTC.

The V and J genes are TRBV27 and TRBJ2-1; TRBD2 matches at 11 bases. J gave up 10 bases and V 3 bases, and 2 bases lay outside the gene matches. Germline V lookup: CDR1 MNHEY, CDR2 SMNVEV (reference sequence). The CDR3 runs to 13 residues. CDR3 DNA sequence: TGTGCCAGCAGTTTGACTAGCGGGATGGAGCAGTTCTTC. It translates to CASSLTSGMEQFF.

A word on this clone: The sample contains more than one DNA sequence encoding this CDR3. This chain joins TRBV2 and TRBJ1-6, with 9 positions matching TRBD1. This CDR3 has 14 amino acids. J lost 7 bases, V lost 6 bases, and 4 bases had no gene match. The germline gives CDR1 SNHLY, CDR2 FYNNEI. The DNA of the CDR3 is TGTGCCAGCAGCTCCGGGACAGGGAATTCACCCCTCCACTTT. This encodes CASSSGTGNSPLHF.

The rearrangement links TRBV7-2 to TRBJ2-7, with 7 positions matching TRBD1. V shed 3 bases and J 2 bases; nucleotides not matched to a gene: 7. CDR1 SGHTA and CDR2 FQGNSA come from the germline V gene. This CDR3 is built from 15 residues. Written as DNA, the CDR3 is TGTGCCAGCAGCTTCGGACAGGCCTTTACCTACGAGCAGTACTTC. Its protein product is CASSFGQAFTYEQYF.

CDR3 loop: CASSPTAGGPSYNEQFF. CDR3 DNA sequence: TGTGCCAGCAGCCCAACTGCGGGAGGTCCCTCCTACAATGAGCAGTTCTTC. The J gene is TRBJ2-1, the V gene TRBV11-2; 8 nucleotides line up with TRBD2. With 5 bases clipped from V and 0 bases from J, the junction kept 9 bases outside the gene matches. CDR3 size: 17 residues. Germline CDR1 and CDR2: SGHAT and FQNNGV.

This chain links TRBV5-1 with TRBJ1-4, with 7 bases identical to TRBD1. The CDR3 runs to 14 residues. V shed 6 bases and J 2 bases; nucleotides not matched to a gene: 4. Germline CDR1 is SGHRS and CDR2 is YFSETQ. In nucleotides, the CDR3 is TGCGCCAGCACGAGGGGGCAGACTAATGAAAAACTGTTTTTT. Translation gives CASTRGQTNEKLFF.

This chain joins TRBV5-6 and TRBJ2-7, with D tentatively TRBD2 (6 bases). The CDR3 consists of 14 residues. Deletions cut 4 bases from V and 0 bases from J, with 11 bases between. CDR1 and CDR2 (germline): SGHDT, YYEEEE. The CDR3 reads CASSPDGSSYEQYF. The CDR3 nucleotides are TGTGCCAGCAGCCCTGACGGGAGCTCCTACGAGCAGTACTTC.

This rearrangement joins TRBV5-1 to TRBJ2-6; D gene uncertain. V shed 2 bases and J shed 0 bases, with 6 bases lying between them. CDR3 size: 15 residues. The germline CDR1 and CDR2 sequences are SGHRS and YFSETQ. The CDR3 reads CASSFTVSGANVLTF. CDR3 DNA: TGCGCCAGCAGCTTCACAGTCTCTGGGGCCAACGTCCTGACTTTC. Full variable domain (outside the CDR3, taken from reference TRBV5-1 and TRBJ2-6): KAGVTQTPRYLIKTRGQQVTLSCSPISGHRSVSWYQQTPGQGLQFLFEYFSETQRNKGNFPGRFSGRQFSNSRSEMNVSTLELGDSALYLCASSFTVSGANVLTFGAGSRLTVL.

V and J are TRBV19 and TRBJ2-3; a weak D match, TRBD2 (5 bases). Germline V gives CDR1 LNHDA, CDR2 SQIVND (reference sequence). The ends were cut back, 4 bases at V and 5 bases at J, with 10 bases in the middle. CDR3 length: 13 residues. The CDR3 protein is CASSSWGEDTQYF. CDR3 coding DNA: TGTGCCAGTAGTAGTTGGGGAGAAGATACGCAGTATTTT.

The chain is built from TRBV5-1 and TRBJ1-5; D gene ambiguous. The germline CDR1 and CDR2 sequences are SGHRS and YFSETQ. Deletions cut 5 bases from V and 4 bases from J, with 10 bases between. This CDR3 has 13 amino acids. Here the CDR3 reads CASSPTSNQPQHF. CDR3 in DNA: TGCGCCAGCAGTCCAACTTCTAATCAGCCCCAGCATTTT.

This clone was found once. CDR3 loop: CASSSGTVQEGGYTF. CDR3 nucleotides: TGTGCCAGCAGTTCCGGGACCGTGCAAGAAGGAGGCTACACCTTC. The chain is built from TRBV28 and TRBJ1-2, with TRBD1 as a possible D gene (5 bases). This CDR3 is 15 amino acids long. V lost 4 bases to trimming and J lost 8 bases, with 20 bases between them. Germline assignment: CDR1 MDHEN and CDR2 SYDVKM.

The chain combines TRBV6-5 with TRBJ2-7, with 10 bases fitting TRBD1. Trimming cost V 5 bases and J 7 bases; bases outside gene matches: 8. Germline V gene data show CDR1 as MNHEY and CDR2 as SVGAGI. This CDR3 has 14 amino acids. CDR3 residues: CASSPGQGIGEQYF. The CDR3 DNA reads TGTGCCAGCAGTCCGGGACAGGGGATTGGGGAGCAGTACTTC.

The chain employs TRBV7-9 and TRBJ2-7, with a tentative D call TRBD1 (5 bases). Trimming took 5 bases from V and 5 from J, leaving 7 bases between them. This CDR3 region has 11 residues. Germline V gene data show CDR1 as SEHNR and CDR2 as FQNEAQ (reference sequence). Written as DNA, the CDR3 is TGTGCCAGCAGCCGACAGAACGAGCAGTACTTC. The encoded protein is CASSRQNEQYF.

The count of this clone is one. The chain carries TRBV28 and TRBJ1-2, with TRBD1 matching over 12 bases. CDR1 MDHEN and CDR2 SYDVKM come from the germline V gene. V dropped 3 bases and J dropped 12; count of bases not matched to a gene: 8. The CDR3 totals 14 residues. This CDR3 is CASSFLSGQGAHTF. The CDR3 DNA sequence: TGTGCCAGCAGTTTTCTGTCGGGACAGGGGGCCCACACCTTC.

In regard to this clone: This same CDR3 is encoded by further DNA sequences in the sample. The genes are TRBV5-1 and TRBJ2-1; D is unresolved. In germline, CDR1 is SGHRS, CDR2 YFSETQ. The CDR3 length is 12 residues. The V gene lost 0 bases and the J gene lost 8 bases, with 6 bases spanning the gap. The CDR3 sequence: CASSLGFDEQFF. CDR3 DNA sequence: TGCGCCAGCAGCTTGGGGTTTGATGAGCAGTTCTTC.

This clone appeared a single time. This chain connects TRBV15 to TRBJ1-4, with 7 positions matching TRBD1. Germline CDR1 and CDR2: LNHNV and YYDKDF (reference sequence). The length of the CDR3 is 14 residues. The J segment lost 7 bases and the V segment lost 3 bases, leaving 5 bases of the junction unmatched. The CDR3, as DNA: TGTGCCACCAGCAGGGCAGGGGGTGCTGAAAAACTGTTTTTT. Its protein is CATSRAGGAEKLFF.

The chain recombines TRBV4-2 with TRBJ2-5, with D possibly being TRBD1 (5 bases). The CDR3 spans 14 residues. V was shortened by 0 bases and J by 6 bases, with 11 bases between the two germline ends. CDR1 LGHNA and CDR2 YNFKEQ come from the germline V gene. The CDR3 region is CASSQDRGVQTQYF. CDR3 DNA sequence: TGTGCCAGCAGCCAAGATAGGGGCGTCCAGACCCAGTACTTC.

V and J are TRBV4-1 and TRBJ1-2; 9 nucleotides agree with TRBD1. The CDR3 has 15 residues. CDR1 is MGHRA and CDR2 is YSYEKL in the germline V gene. The V and J ends lost 4 bases and 4 bases, in that order; junction bases with no gene match: 7. CDR3: CASSLWTGAGYGYTF. The DNA of the CDR3 is TGCGCCAGCAGCCTTTGGACAGGGGCGGGCTATGGCTACACCTTC.

The rearrangement uses TRBV15 and TRBJ2-2, with D perhaps TRBD2 (5 bases). Germline V gene sequence: CDR1 LNHNV, CDR2 YYDKDF (reference sequence). Trimming took off 0 bases at V and 6 bases at J, with 14 bases between the two ends. The length of the CDR3 is 16 residues. CDR3: CATSRDTLRGSGELFF. DNA of the CDR3: TGTGCCACCAGCAGAGATACTCTGAGAGGGTCCGGGGAGCTGTTTTTT.

The chain links TRBV5-1 to TRBJ2-4; maybe TRBD1 (7 bases). The germline CDR1 and CDR2 sequences are SGHRS and YFSETQ. This CDR3 has 17 amino acids. Trimming stripped 1 base from V and 4 bases from J, with 18 bases between. The CDR3 coding sequence is TGCGCCAGCAGCTTGAAGGCCCAGGGGGGTCCTAAAAACATTCAGTACTTC. Translation gives CASSLKAQGGPKNIQYF. Full variable domain (rest looked up from reference TRBV5-1 and TRBJ2-4): KAGVTQTPRYLIKTRGQQVTLSCSPISGHRSVSWYQQTPGQGLQFLFEYFSETQRNKGNFPGRFSGRQFSNSRSEMNVSTLELGDSALYLCASSLKAQGGPKNIQYFGAGTRLSVL.

The chain carries TRBV4-2 and TRBJ2-1, with no clear D. Trimming shortened V by 0 bases and J by 5 bases, and 11 bases separated the two germline ends. The CDR3 length is 15 residues. The germline CDR1 and CDR2 sequences are LGHNA and YNFKEQ. The CDR3 sequence: CASSQELATNNEQFF. As DNA, the CDR3 is TGTGCCAGCAGCCAAGAATTGGCTACAAACAATGAGCAGTTCTTC.

The chain joins TRBV7-6 to TRBJ2-7; D could derive from TRBD1 or TRBD2 (5 bases each). In germline, CDR1 is SGHVS, CDR2 FNYEAQ. The ends were cut back, 1 base at V and 7 bases at J, with 11 bases in the middle. This CDR3 has 13 amino acids. CDR3 sequence: CASSLGGPGEQYF. The CDR3 nucleotides read TGTGCCAGCAGCTTAGGGGGACCTGGGGAGCAGTACTTC. Variable domain in full (rest from reference TRBV7-6 and TRBJ2-7): GAGVSQSPRYKVTKRGQDVALRCDPISGHVSLYWYRQALGQGPEFLTYFNYEAQQDKSGLPNDRFSAERPEGSISTLTIQRTEQRDSAMYRCASSLGGPGEQYFGPGTRLTVT.

This sequence joins TRBV14 and TRBJ2-6; 7 bases fit TRBD1. The germline V gene encodes CDR1 SGHDN and CDR2 FVKESK. V lost 3 bases to trimming and J lost 0 bases; unmatched junction nucleotides: 5. The length of the CDR3 is 17 residues. In DNA, the CDR3 is TGTGCCAGCAGCCAGCCGGGACAGAACTCTGGGGCCAACGTCCTGACTTTC. The encoded protein is CASSQPGQNSGANVLTF.